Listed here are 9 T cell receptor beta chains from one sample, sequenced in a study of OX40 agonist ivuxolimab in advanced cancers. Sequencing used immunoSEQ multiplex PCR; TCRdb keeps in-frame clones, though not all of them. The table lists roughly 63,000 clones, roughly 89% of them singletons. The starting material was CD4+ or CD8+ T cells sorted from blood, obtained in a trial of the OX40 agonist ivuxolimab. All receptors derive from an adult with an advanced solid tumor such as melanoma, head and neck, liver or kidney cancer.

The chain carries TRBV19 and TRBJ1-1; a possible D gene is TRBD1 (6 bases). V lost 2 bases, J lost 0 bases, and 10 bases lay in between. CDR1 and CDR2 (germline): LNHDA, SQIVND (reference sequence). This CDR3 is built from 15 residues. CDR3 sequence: CASSIPTGMNTEAFF. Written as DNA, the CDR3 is TGTGCCAGTAGTATACCAACAGGGATGAACACTGAAGCTTTCTTT.

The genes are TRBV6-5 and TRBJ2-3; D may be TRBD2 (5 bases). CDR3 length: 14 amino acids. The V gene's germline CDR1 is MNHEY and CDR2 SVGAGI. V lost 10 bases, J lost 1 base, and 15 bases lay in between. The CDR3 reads CATHAGFGTDTQYF. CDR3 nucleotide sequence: TGTGCCACCCATGCGGGTTTTGGCACAGATACGCAGTATTTT.

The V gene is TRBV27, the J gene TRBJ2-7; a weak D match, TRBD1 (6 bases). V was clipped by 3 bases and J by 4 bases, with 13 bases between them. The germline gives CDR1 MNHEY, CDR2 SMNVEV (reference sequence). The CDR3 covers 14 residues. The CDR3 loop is CASSLTGVGYEQYF. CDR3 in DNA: TGTGCCAGCAGTTTGACAGGAGTTGGTTACGAGCAGTACTTC.

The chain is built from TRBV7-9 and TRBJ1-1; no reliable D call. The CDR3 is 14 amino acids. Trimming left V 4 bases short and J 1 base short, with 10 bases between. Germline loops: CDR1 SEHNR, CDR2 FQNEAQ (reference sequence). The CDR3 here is CASSSSGWNTEAFF. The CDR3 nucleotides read TGTGCCAGCAGCTCGTCGGGGTGGAACACTGAAGCTTTCTTT.

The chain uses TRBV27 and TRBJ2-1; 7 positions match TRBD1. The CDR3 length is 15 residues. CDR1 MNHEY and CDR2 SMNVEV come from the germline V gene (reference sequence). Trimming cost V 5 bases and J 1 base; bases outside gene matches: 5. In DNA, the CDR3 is TGTGCCAGCAGTAGGCGACAGGGTTCCTACAATGAGCAGTTCTTC. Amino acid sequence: CASSRRQGSYNEQFF.

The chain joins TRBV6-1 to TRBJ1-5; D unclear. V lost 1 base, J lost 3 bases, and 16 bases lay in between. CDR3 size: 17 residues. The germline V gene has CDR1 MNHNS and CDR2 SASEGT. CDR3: CASSEDVMRQTNQPQHF. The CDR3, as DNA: TGTGCCAGCAGTGAAGATGTTATGAGGCAGACCAATCAGCCCCAGCATTTT.

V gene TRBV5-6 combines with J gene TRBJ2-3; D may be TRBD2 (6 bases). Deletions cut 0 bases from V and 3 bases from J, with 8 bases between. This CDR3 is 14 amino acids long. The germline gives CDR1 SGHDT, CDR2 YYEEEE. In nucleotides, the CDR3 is TGTGCCAGCAGCTTGGTCCGGGAGACAGATACGCAGTATTTT. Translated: CASSLVRETDTQYF.

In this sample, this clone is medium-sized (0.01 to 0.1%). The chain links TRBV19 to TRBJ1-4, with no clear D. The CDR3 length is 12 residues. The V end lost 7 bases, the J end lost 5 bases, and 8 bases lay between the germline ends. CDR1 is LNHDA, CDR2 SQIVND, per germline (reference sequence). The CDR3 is CASNRGNEKLFF. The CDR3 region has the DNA TGTGCCAGTAATAGAGGGAATGAAAAACTGTTTTTT.

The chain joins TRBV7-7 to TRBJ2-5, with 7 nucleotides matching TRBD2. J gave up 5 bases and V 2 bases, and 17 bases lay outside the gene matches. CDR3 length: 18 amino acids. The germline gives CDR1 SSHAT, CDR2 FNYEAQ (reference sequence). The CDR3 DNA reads TGTGCCAGCAGCTTACGGGGCCCTTCTAGCGGCCCGGGGGAGACCCAGTACTTC. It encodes CASSLRGPSSGPGETQYF.